This T cell receptor beta chain was documented in a study of blood T cell repertoires in COVID-19. Study overall: COVID-19 samples, acute and convalescent, were from the United States, Italy and Spain.

Followed longitudinally, the Seattle patients had been enrolled during active infection. This CDR3 comprises 18 residues. Looked up from germline, CDR1 is LGHNA and CDR2 is YNFKEQ. V was cut by 0 bases and J by 0 bases, with 16 bases left in between. The authors' processing: Counts of nucleated cells, estimated from reference gene primer amplification, were obtained. TCRdb's copy holds only in-frame clones and misses some; the assay was immunoSEQ multiplex PCR. From that table come the V and J calls and clone size; the DNA was used to work out D and trimming. Seen here are about 440,000 clones, about 87% observed once, and the top ten hold about 12%.

The chain employs TRBV4-2 and TRBJ2-3; possible D gene TRBD2, 7 bases. The sequenced sample was peripheral blood. The clonotype originates from a woman between 50 and 59 years old with COVID-19, enrolled during active disease. The CDR3 DNA reads TGTGCCAGCAGCCAAGAGAAGAGTGGGGGGGCTAGCACAGATACGCAGTATTTT. It translates to CASSQEKSGGASTDTQYF.